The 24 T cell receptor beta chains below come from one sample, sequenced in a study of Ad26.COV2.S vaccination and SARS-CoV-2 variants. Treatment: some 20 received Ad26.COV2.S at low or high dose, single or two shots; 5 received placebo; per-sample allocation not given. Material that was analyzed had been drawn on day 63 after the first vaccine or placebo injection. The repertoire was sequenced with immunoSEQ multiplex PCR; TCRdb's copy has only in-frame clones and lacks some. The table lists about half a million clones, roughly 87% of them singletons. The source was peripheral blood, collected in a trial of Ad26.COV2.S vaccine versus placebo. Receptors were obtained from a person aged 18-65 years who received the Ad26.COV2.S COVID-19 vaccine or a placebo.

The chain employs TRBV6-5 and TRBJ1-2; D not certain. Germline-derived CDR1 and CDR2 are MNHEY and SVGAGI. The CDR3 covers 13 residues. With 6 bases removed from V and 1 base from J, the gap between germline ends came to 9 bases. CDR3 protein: CASRMTVNYGYTF. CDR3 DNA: TGTGCCAGCAGAATGACGGTTAACTATGGCTACACCTTC.

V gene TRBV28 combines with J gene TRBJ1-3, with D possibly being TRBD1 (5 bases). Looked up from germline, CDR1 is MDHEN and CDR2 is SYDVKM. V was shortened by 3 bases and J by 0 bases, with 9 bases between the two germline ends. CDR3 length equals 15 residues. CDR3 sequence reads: CASSFAGSSGNTIYF. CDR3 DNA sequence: TGTGCCAGCAGTTTTGCAGGGAGCTCTGGAAACACCATATATTTT.

In DNA form, the CDR3 reads TGTGCCAGCAGTTTAGATCCCGAGTTTGGGTTGAGCTACACCTTC. It yields the protein CASSLDPEFGLSYTF. The chain joins TRBV27 to TRBJ1-2; D unclear. Trimming pared 2 bases from V and 9 bases from J, leaving 19 bases between. Germline V lookup: CDR1 MNHEY, CDR2 SMNVEV (reference sequence). This CDR3 spans 15 amino acids.

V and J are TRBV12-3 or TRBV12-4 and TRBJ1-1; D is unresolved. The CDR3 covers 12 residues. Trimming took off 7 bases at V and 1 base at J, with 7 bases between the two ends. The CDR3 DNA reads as TGTGCCAGCACCATCTCGAACACTGAAGCTTTCTTT. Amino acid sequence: CASTISNTEAFF.

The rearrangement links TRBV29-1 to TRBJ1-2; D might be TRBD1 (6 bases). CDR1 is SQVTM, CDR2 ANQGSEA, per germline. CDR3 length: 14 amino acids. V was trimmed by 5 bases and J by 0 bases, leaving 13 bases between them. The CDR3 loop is CSVQGRGANYGYTF. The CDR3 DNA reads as TGCAGCGTTCAGGGGAGGGGCGCTAACTATGGCTACACCTTC.

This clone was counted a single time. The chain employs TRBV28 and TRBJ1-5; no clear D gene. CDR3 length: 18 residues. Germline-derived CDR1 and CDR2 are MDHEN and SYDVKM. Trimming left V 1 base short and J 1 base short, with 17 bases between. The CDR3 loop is CASSLSPAQRASNQPQHF. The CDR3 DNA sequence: TGTGCCAGCAGTTTATCCCCCGCACAGCGGGCGAGCAATCAGCCCCAGCATTTT.

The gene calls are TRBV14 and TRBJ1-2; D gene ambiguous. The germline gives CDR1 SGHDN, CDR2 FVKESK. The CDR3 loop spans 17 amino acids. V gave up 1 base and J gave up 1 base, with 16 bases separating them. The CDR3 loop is CASSQGPPSNHNYGYTF. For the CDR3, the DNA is TGTGCCAGCAGCCAAGGCCCCCCCAGCAACCATAACTATGGCTACACCTTC. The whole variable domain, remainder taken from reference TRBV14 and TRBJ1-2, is EAGVTQFPSHSVIEKGQTVTLRCDPISGHDNLYWYRRVMGKEIKFLLHFVKESKQDESGMPNNRFLAERTGGTYSTLKVQPAELEDSGVYFCASSQGPPSNHNYGYTFGSGTRLTVV.

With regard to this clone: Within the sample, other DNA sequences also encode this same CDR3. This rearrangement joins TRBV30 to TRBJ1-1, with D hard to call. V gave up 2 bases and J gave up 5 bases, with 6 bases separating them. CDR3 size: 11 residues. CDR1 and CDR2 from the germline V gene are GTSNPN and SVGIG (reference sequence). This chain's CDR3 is CAWSRGTEAFF. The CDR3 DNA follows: TGTGCCTGGAGTCGTGGGACTGAAGCTTTCTTT.

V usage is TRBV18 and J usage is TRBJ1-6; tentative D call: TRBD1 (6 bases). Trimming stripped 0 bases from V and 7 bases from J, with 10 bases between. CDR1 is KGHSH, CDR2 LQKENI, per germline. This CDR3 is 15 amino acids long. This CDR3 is CASSPPTGANSPLHF. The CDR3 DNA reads TGTGCCAGCTCACCACCGACGGGGGCCAATTCACCCCTCCACTTT.

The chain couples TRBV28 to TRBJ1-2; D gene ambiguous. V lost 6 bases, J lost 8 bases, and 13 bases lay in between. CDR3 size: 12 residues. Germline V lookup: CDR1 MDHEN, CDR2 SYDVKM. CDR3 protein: CASSPVNWGYTF. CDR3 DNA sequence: TGTGCCAGCAGCCCGGTCAACTGGGGCTACACCTTC.

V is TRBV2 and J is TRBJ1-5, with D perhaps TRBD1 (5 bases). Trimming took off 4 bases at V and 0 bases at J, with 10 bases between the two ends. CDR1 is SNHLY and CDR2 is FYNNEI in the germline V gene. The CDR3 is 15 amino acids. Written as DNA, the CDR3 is TGTGCCAGCAGTGTGGAAGGGGATAGCAATCAGCCCCAGCATTTT. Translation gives CASSVEGDSNQPQHF.

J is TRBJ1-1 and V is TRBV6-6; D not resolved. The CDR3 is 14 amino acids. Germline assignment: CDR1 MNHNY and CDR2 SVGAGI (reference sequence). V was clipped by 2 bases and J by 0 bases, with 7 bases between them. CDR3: CASSYVDVNTEAFF. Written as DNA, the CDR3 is TGTGCCAGCAGTTACGTGGACGTGAACACTGAAGCTTTCTTT.

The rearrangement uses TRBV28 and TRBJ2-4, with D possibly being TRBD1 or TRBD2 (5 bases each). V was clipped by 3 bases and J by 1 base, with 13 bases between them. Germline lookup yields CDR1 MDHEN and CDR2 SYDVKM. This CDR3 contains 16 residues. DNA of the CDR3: TGTGCCAGCAGTTTGCTGGGGGAAGGGGCCAAAAACATTCAGTACTTC. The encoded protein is CASSLLGEGAKNIQYF.

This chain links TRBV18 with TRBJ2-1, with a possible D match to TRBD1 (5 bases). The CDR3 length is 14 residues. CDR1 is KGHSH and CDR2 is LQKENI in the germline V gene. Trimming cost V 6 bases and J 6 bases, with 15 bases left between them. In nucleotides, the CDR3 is TGTGCCAGCTCGATGGCAGGGCTGGGCAATGAGCAGTTCTTC. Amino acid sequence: CASSMAGLGNEQFF.

CDR3 in amino acids: CASSPYAGGGETQYF. In DNA, the CDR3 is TGTGCCAGCTCACCATACGCGGGAGGTGGAGAGACCCAGTACTTC. The chain couples TRBV18 to TRBJ2-5; 8 bases are a match to TRBD2. This CDR3 has 15 residues. V lost 2 bases to trimming and J lost 4 bases; unmatched junction nucleotides: 6. Looked up from germline, CDR1 is KGHSH and CDR2 is LQKENI.

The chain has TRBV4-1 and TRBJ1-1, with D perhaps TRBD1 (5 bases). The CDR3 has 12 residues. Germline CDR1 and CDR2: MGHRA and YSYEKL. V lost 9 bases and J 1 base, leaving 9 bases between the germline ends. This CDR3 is CASSRANTEAFF. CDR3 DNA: TGCGCCAGTAGCAGGGCGAACACTGAAGCTTTCTTT.

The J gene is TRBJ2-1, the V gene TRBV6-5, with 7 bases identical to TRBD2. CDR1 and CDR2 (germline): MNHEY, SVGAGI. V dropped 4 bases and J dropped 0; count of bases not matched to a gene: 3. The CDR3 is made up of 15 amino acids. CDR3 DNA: TGTGCCAGCAGTTTGGGGGGGGACTCCTACAATGAGCAGTTCTTC. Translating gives CASSLGGDSYNEQFF.

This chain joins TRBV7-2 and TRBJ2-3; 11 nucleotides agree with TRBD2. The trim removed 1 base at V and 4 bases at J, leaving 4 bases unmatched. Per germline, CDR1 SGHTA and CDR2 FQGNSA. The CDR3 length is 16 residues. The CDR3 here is CASSLVSGGAADTQYF. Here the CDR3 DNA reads TGTGCCAGCAGCTTAGTTAGCGGGGGGGCTGCAGATACGCAGTATTTT. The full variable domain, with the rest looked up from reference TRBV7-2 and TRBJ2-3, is GAGVSQSPSNKVTEKGKDVELRCDPISGHTALYWYRQSLGQGLEFLIYFQGNSAPDKSGLPSDRFSAERTGGSVSTLTIQRTQQEDSAVYLCASSLVSGGAADTQYFGPGTRLTVL.

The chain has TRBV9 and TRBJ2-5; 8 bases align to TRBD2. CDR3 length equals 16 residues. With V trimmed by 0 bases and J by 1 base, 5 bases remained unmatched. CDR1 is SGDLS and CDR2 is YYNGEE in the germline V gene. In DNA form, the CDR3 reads TGTGCCAGCAGCGTAGCCCGGGGGGGCGGCCAAGAGACCCAGTACTTC. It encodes CASSVARGGGQETQYF.

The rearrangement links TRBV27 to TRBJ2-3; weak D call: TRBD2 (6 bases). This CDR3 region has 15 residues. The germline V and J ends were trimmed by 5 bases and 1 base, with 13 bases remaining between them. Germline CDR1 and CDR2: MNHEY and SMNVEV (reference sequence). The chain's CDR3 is CASSPDPGGTDTQYF. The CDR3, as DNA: TGTGCCAGCAGTCCCGACCCGGGAGGCACAGATACGCAGTATTTT.

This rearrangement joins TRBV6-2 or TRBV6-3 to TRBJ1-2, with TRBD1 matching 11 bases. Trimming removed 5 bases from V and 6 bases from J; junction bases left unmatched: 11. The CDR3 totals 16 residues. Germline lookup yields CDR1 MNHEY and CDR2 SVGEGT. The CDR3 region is CASSIIGTGGSNGYTF. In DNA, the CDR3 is TGTGCCAGCAGTATAATCGGGACAGGGGGAAGTAATGGCTACACCTTC.

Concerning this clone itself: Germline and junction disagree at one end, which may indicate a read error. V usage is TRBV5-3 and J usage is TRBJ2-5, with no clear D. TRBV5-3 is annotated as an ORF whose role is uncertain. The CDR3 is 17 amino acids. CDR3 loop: CARSLEEIFPGREPQYF. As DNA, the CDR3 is TGTGCCAGAAGCTTGGAAGAGATCTTTCCCGGTAGAGAGCCCCAGTACTTC.

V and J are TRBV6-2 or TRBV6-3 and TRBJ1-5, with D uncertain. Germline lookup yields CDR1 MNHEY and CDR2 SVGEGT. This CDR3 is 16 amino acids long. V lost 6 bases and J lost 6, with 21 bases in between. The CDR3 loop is CASSPHNTARAQPQHF. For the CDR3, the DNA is TGTGCCAGCAGCCCCCACAACACAGCGCGGGCTCAGCCCCAGCATTTT.

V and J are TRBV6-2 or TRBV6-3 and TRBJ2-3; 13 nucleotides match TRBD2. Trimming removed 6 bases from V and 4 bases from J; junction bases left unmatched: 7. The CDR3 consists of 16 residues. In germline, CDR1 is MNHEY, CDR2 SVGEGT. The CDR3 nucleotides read TGTGCCAGCAGCTCCGGGACTAGCGGGACCGCAGATACGCAGTATTTT. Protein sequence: CASSSGTSGTADTQYF.